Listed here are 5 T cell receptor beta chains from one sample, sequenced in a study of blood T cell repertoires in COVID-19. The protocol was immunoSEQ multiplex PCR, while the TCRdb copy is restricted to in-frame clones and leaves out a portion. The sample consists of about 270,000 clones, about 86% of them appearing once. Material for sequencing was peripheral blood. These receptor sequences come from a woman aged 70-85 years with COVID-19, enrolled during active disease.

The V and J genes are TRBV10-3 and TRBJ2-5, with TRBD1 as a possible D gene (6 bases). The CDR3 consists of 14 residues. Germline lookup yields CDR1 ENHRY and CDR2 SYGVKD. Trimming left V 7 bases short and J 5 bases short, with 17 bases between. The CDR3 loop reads CAINSVAGVETQYF. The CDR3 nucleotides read TGTGCCATCAACAGCGTGGCAGGGGTGGAGACCCAGTACTTC.

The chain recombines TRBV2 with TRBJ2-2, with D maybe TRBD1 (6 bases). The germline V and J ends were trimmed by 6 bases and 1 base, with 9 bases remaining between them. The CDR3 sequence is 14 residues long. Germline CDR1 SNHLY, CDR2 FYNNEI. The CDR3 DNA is TGTGCCAGCAGAGCGGACAGGAACACCGGGGAGCTGTTTTTT. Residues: CASRADRNTGELFF.

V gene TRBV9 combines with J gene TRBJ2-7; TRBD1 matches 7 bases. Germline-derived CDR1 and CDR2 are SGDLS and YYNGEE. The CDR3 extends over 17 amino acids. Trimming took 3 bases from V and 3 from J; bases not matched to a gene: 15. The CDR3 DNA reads TGTGCCAGCAGCGAGGGACCCTCGACAGGGACGGGCTACGAGCAGTACTTC. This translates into CASSEGPSTGTGYEQYF.

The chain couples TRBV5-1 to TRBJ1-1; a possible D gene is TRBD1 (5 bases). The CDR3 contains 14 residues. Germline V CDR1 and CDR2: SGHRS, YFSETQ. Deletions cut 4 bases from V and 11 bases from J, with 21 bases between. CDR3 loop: CASSPGGTVGLAFF. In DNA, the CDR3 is TGCGCCAGCAGCCCCGGCGGGACGGTTGGTTTGGCTTTCTTT.

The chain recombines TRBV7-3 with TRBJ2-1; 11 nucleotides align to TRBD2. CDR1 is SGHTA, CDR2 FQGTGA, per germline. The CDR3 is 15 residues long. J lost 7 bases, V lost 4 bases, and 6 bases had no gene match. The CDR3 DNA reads TGTGCCAGCAGCTCGGCTAGCGGGGGGTCGAATGAGCAGTTCTTC. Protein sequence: CASSSASGGSNEQFF. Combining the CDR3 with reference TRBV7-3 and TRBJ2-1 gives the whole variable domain GAGVSQTPSNKVTEKGKYVELRCDPISGHTALYWYRQSLGQGPEFLIYFQGTGAADDSGLPNDRFFAVRPEGSVSTLKIQRTERGDSAVYLCASSSASGGSNEQFFGPGTRLTVL.